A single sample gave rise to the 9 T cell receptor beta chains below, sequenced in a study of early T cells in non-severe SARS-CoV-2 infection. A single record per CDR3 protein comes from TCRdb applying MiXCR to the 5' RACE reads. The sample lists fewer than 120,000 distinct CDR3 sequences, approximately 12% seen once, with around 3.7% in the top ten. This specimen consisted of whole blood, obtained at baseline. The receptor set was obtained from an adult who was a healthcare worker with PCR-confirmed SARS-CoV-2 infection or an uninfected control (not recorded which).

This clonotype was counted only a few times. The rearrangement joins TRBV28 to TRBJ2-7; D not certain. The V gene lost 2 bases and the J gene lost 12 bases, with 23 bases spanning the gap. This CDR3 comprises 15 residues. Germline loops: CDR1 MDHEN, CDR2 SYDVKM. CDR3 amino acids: CASSLVSLPGRPGYF. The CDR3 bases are TGTGCCAGCAGTTTAGTTAGCCTACCCGGACGCCCCGGGTACTTC.

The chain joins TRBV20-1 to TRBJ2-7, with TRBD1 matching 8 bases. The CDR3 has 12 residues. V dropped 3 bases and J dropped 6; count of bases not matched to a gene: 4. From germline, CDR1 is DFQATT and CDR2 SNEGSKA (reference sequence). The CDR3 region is CSARDRAAEQYF. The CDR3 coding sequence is TGCAGTGCTAGGGACAGGGCCGCCGAGCAGTACTTC.

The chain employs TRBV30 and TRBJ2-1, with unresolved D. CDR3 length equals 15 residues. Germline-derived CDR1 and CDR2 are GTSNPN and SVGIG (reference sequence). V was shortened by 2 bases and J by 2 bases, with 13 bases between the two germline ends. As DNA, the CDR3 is TGTGCCTGGAGTCCCCCCCCTGGGGCCTACAATGAGCAGTTCTTC. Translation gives CAWSPPPGAYNEQFF.

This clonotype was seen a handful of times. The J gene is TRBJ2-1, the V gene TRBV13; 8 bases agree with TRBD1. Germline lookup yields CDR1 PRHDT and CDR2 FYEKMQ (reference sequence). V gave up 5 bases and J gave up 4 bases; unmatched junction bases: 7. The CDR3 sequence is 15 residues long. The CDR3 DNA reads TGTGCCAGCAGCCCTACGCGGACAGGGTACAATGAGCAGTTCTTC. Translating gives CASSPTRTGYNEQFF. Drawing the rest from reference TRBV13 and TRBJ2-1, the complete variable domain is AAGVIQSPRHLIKEKRETATLKCYPIPRHDTVYWYQQGPGQDPQFLISFYEKMQSDKGSIPDRFSAQQFSDYHSELNMSSLELGDSALYFCASSPTRTGYNEQFFGPGTRLTVL.

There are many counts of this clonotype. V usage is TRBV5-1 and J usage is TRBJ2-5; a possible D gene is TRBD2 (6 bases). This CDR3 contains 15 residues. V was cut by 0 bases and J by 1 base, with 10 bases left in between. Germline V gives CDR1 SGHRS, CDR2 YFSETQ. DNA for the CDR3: TGCGCCAGCAGCTTGGGTCGGGACTTCCAAGAGACCCAGTACTTC. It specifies CASSLGRDFQETQYF.

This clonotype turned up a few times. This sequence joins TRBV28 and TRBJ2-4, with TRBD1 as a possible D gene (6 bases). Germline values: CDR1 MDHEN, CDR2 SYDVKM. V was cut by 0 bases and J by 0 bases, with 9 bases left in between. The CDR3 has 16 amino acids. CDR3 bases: TGTGCCAGCAGTTTATGGCAGGGACAAGCCAAAAACATTCAGTACTTC. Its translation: CASSLWQGQAKNIQYF. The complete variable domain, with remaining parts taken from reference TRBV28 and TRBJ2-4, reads DVKVTQSSRYLVKRTGEKVFLECVQDMDHENMFWYRQDPGLGLRLIYFSYDVKMKEKGDIPEGYSVSREKKERFSLILESASTNQTSMYLCASSLWQGQAKNIQYFGAGTRLSVL.

For the CDR3, the DNA is TGTGCCAGCACGACAGGTTTGAACACTGAAGCTTTCTTT. It yields the protein CASTTGLNTEAFF. This rearrangement joins TRBV28 to TRBJ1-1, with D possibly matching TRBD1 (6 bases). V was cut by 7 bases and J by 0 bases, with 9 bases left in between. There are 13 residues in the CDR3. The germline gives CDR1 MDHEN, CDR2 SYDVKM.

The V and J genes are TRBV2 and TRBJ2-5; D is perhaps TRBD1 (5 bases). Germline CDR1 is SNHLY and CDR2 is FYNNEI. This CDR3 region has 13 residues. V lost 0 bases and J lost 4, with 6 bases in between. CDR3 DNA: TGTGCCAGCAGTGAAGCGGGGCGAGAGACCCAGTACTTC. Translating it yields CASSEAGRETQYF.

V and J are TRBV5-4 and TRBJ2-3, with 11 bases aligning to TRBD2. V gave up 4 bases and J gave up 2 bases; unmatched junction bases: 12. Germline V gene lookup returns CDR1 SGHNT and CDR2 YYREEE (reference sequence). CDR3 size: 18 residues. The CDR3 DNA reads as TGTGCCAGCAGCCGCCTAGCGGGAGGACCCCTTTACACAGATACGCAGTATTTT. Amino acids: CASSRLAGGPLYTDTQYF.